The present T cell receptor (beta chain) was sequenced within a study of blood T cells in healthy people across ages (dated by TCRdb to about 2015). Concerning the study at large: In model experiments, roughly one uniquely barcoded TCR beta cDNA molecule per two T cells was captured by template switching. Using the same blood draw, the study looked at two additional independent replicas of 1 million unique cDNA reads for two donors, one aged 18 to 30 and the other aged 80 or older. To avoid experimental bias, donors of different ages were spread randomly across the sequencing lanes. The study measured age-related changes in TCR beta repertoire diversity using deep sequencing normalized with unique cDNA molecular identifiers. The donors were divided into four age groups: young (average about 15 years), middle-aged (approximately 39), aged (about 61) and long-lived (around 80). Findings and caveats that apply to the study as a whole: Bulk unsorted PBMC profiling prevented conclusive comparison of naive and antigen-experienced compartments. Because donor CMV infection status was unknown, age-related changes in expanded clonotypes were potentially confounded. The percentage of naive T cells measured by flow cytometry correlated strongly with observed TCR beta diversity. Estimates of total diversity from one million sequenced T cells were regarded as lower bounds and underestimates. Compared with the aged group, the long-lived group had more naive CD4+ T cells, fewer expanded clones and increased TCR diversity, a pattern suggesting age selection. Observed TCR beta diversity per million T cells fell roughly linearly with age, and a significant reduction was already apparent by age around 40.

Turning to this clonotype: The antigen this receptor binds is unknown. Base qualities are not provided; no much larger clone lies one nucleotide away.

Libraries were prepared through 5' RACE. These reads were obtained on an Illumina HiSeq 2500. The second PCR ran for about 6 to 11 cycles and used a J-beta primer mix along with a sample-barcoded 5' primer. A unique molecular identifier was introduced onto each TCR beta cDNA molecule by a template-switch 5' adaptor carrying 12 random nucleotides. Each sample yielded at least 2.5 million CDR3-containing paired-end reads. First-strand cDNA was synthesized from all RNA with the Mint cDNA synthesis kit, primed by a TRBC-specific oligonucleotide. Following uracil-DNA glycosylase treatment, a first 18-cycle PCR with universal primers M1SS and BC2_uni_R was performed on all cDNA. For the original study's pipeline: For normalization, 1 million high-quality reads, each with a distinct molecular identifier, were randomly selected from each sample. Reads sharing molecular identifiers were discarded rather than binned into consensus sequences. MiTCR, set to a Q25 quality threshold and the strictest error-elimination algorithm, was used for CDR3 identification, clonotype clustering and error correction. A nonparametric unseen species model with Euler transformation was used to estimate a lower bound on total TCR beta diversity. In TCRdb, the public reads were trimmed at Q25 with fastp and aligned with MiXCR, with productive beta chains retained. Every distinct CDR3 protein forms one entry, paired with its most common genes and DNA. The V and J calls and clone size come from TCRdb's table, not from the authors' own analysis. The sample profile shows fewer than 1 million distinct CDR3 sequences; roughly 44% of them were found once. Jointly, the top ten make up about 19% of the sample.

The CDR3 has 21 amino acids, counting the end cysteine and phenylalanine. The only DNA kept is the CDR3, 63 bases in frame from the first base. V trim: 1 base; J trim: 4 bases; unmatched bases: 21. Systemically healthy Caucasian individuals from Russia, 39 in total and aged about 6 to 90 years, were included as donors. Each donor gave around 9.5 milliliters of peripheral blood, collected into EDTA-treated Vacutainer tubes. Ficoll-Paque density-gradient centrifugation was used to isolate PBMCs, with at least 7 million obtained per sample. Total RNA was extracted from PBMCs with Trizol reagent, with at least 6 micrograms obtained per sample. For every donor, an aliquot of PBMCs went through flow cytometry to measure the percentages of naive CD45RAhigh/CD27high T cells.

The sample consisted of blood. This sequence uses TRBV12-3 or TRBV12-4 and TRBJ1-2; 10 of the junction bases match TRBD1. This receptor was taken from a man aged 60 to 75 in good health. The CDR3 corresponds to CASSLVIYGSTGGESPYGYTF. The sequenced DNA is TGTGCCAGCAGTTTAGTGATATATGGTTCGACAGGGGGCGAAAGCCCCTATGGCTACACCTTC.